Shown below are 26 T cell receptor beta chains from a single sample sequenced in a study of spatial heterogeneity in lung cancer. Findings and caveats of the study: Tumors with more nonsynonymous mutations had more expanded intratumoral alpha and beta TCRs.

Indicated time point: sample taken at primary tumor resection. Their target antigens are unknown. TCRdb reprocessed the 5' RACE reads via MiXCR and lists one record per CDR3 protein. The sample has nearly 25,000 distinct CDR3 sequences, roughly 10% seen once. Specimen: lung tumor tissue, collected at surgery. These receptor sequences come from a male donor with early-stage non-small cell lung cancer.

This sequence joins TRBV7-2 and TRBJ2-3, with D tentatively TRBD2 (5 bases). The CDR3 runs 16 residues. Germline loops: CDR1 SGHTA, CDR2 FQGNSA. The V end was cut by 1 base, the J end by 8 bases, with 19 bases between. As DNA, the CDR3 is TGTGCCAGCAGCTTAGGGCCCCGTGGCCCCGAGGGTACGCAGTATTTT. Protein product: CASSLGPRGPEGTQYF.

This clonotype has a handful of counts. This chain connects TRBV9 to TRBJ2-2; 10 nucleotides align to TRBD2. Losses at the gene ends were 3 bases for V and 0 bases for J; bases not matched to a gene: 8. The CDR3 covers 18 residues. The germline V gene encodes CDR1 SGDLS and CDR2 YYNGEE. The CDR3 spells CASSAFLAGASNTGELFF. For the CDR3, the DNA is TGTGCCAGCAGCGCCTTTCTAGCGGGGGCTTCGAACACCGGGGAGCTGTTTTTT.

The J gene is TRBJ2-7, the V gene TRBV7-9; D possibly corresponds to TRBD2 (5 bases). Germline V gene lookup returns CDR1 SEHNR and CDR2 FQNEAQ (reference sequence). CDR3 length equals 13 residues. The ends were cut back, 4 bases at V and 4 bases at J, with 11 bases in the middle. The CDR3 spells CASSSGLNYEQYF. The CDR3, as DNA: TGTGCCAGCAGCTCCGGACTCAATTACGAGCAGTACTTC.

This clonotype was detected many times. The V and J genes are TRBV6-5 and TRBJ2-7; D unresolved. V lost 6 bases and J lost 3, with 12 bases in between. The germline V gene encodes CDR1 MNHEY and CDR2 SVGAGI. The CDR3 has 13 amino acids. In DNA form, the CDR3 reads TGTGCCAGCAGCCGACTGGGCCTCTACGAGCAGTACTTC. This gives the protein CASSRLGLYEQYF.

This clonotype was recorded many times. The V gene is TRBV20-1, the J gene TRBJ2-1, with no clear D. Germline V gene lookup returns CDR1 DFQATT and CDR2 SNEGSKA (reference sequence). The CDR3 consists of 11 residues. The V end was cut by 5 bases, the J end by 5 bases, with 7 bases between. Here the CDR3 reads CSAGLNNEQFF. In DNA form, the CDR3 reads TGCAGTGCTGGGCTAAACAATGAGCAGTTCTTC.

This clonotype is judged medium-sized (0.01 to 0.1%). The chain recombines TRBV29-1 with TRBJ2-1, with 10 bases fitting TRBD2. CDR1 SQVTM and CDR2 ANQGSEA come from the germline V gene. V was pared by 4 bases and J by 8 bases, with 14 bases of the junction left unmatched. The CDR3 sequence is 16 residues long. CDR3 residues: CSVVSLAGVLTDEQFF. The CDR3 DNA reads as TGCAGCGTTGTATCGCTAGCGGGAGTATTAACGGATGAGCAGTTCTTC.

This clonotype was detected many times. The rearrangement links TRBV11-1 to TRBJ1-1; D remains ambiguous. CDR1 SGHAT and CDR2 FQDESV come from the germline V gene (reference sequence). This CDR3 has 14 residues. The V gene lost 5 bases and the J gene lost 1 base, with 11 bases spanning the gap. The CDR3 region is CASSKDPKNTEAFF. As DNA, the CDR3 is TGTGCCAGCAGCAAGGACCCGAAGAACACTGAAGCTTTCTTT.

This clonotype was seen repeatedly, ten times or more. J is TRBJ1-1 and V is TRBV7-9, with D uncertain. Germline V gene data show CDR1 as SEHNR and CDR2 as FQNEAQ (reference sequence). This CDR3 has 10 amino acids. V lost 5 bases and J lost 4, with 2 bases in between. The CDR3 loop reads CASSLTEAFF. CDR3 coding DNA: TGTGCCAGCAGCCTCACTGAAGCTTTCTTT.

Only a few counts were recorded for this clonotype. V and J are TRBV12-3 or TRBV12-4 and TRBJ2-7, with TRBD2 identical over 8 bases. The CDR3 consists of 11 residues. DNA of the CDR3: TGTGCTAGCGGACTAGCCGCCGAGCAGTACTTC. The encoded protein is CASGLAAEQYF.

This clonotype was counted at least ten times. V is TRBV3-1 and J is TRBJ1-5; D remains ambiguous. The CDR3 is 13 amino acids. Germline CDR1 is LGHDT and CDR2 is YNNKEL (reference sequence). With 0 bases removed from V and 5 bases from J, the gap between germline ends came to 5 bases. CDR3 bases: TGTGCCAGCAGCCAAGATATAGATCAGCCCCAGCATTTT. The encoded protein is CASSQDIDQPQHF. The variable domain in full, with the rest retrieved from reference TRBV3-1 and TRBJ1-5, is DTAVSQTPKYLVTQMGNDKSIKCEQNLGHDTMYWYKQDSKKFLKIMFSYNNKELIINETVPNRFSPKSPDKAHLNLHINSLELGDSAVYFCASSQDIDQPQHFGDGTRLSIL.

This clonotype has only a few counts. The V gene is TRBV20-1, the J gene TRBJ2-5; TRBD1 aligns across 8 bases. CDR3 length: 13 residues. Unmatched junction bases numbered 4, after V lost 7 bases and J lost 0 bases. Per germline, CDR1 DFQATT and CDR2 SNEGSKA (reference sequence). In DNA form, the CDR3 reads TGCAGTGTTGGGACAGGAAACCAAGAGACCCAGTACTTC. Protein: CSVGTGNQETQYF.

This clonotype was seen many times. The chain links TRBV7-2 to TRBJ2-2; D is perhaps TRBD2 (6 bases). This CDR3 contains 15 residues. The germline V and J ends were trimmed by 5 bases and 6 bases, with 16 bases remaining between them. Germline V gene data show CDR1 as SGHTA and CDR2 as FQGNSA. The CDR3 protein is CASSPGTSSAGELFF. Written as DNA, the CDR3 is TGTGCCAGCAGCCCCGGGACTTCCTCGGCCGGGGAGCTGTTTTTT.

This clonotype was seen many times. The chain recombines TRBV18 with TRBJ1-2; D might be TRBD1 (5 bases). Germline V CDR1 and CDR2: KGHSH, LQKENI. V shed 8 bases and J shed 0 bases, with 13 bases lying between them. There are 14 residues in the CDR3. CDR3 nucleotides: TGTGCCAGCGCCTCGACAGAGGCTAACTATGGCTACACCTTC. Encoded protein: CASASTEANYGYTF.

The chain recombines TRBV5-1 with TRBJ1-1, with 10 positions matching TRBD1. CDR3 length: 15 residues. Per germline, CDR1 SGHRS and CDR2 YFSETQ. Germline trimming cut 4 bases from V and 5 bases from J; bases unmatched to any gene: 8. DNA of the CDR3: TGCGCCAGCAGCGTGCCGGGACAGGGGTTTACTGAAGCTTTCTTT. Residues: CASSVPGQGFTEAFF. The variable domain in full, completed from reference TRBV5-1 and TRBJ1-1, reads KAGVTQTPRYLIKTRGQQVTLSCSPISGHRSVSWYQQTPGQGLQFLFEYFSETQRNKGNFPGRFSGRQFSNSRSEMNVSTLELGDSALYLCASSVPGQGFTEAFFGQGTRLTVV.

The chain links TRBV5-1 to TRBJ2-7; 11 bases match TRBD2. The CDR3 runs to 16 residues. The V and J ends lost 3 bases and 4 bases, in that order; junction bases with no gene match: 9. Germline CDR1 and CDR2: SGHRS and YFSETQ. Here the CDR3 DNA reads TGCGCCAGCAGCTCAATCAATAGCGGGAGGGGTTACGAGCAGTACTTC. This translates into CASSSINSGRGYEQYF.

This clonotype was picked up many times. The V gene is TRBV5-4, the J gene TRBJ2-5; TRBD2 matches at 7 bases. Unmatched junction bases numbered 5, after V lost 4 bases and J lost 2 bases. CDR1 is SGHNT, CDR2 YYREEE, per germline (reference sequence). This CDR3 contains 14 residues. This CDR3 is CASSKRLAQETQYF. CDR3 bases: TGTGCCAGCAGCAAAAGACTAGCTCAAGAGACCCAGTACTTC.

This clonotype was seen only a few times. CDR3 sequence: CASSLGVTQYF. CDR3 coding DNA: TGTGCCAGCAGCTTAGGGGTGACCCAGTACTTC. The chain employs TRBV7-2 and TRBJ2-5; D not certain. The V end was cut by 1 base, the J end by 7 bases, with 4 bases between. The CDR3 runs to 11 residues. The V gene's germline CDR1 is SGHTA and CDR2 FQGNSA.

This clonotype has just a few counts. The chain joins TRBV24-1 to TRBJ2-2, with D possibly being TRBD1 (6 bases). The germline gives CDR1 KGHDR, CDR2 SFDVKD. V was shortened by 7 bases and J by 7 bases, with 12 bases between the two germline ends. CDR3 length equals 13 residues. The CDR3 DNA reads TGTGCCACCAGCCACAGGGACGGCGGGGAGCTGTTTTTT. Translated: CATSHRDGGELFF.

Ten or more counts support this clonotype. This chain joins TRBV29-1 and TRBJ2-5; D unclear. The CDR3 is made up of 15 amino acids. Germline CDR1 is SQVTM and CDR2 is ANQGSEA. Trimming took 1 base from V and 7 from J, leaving 19 bases between them. This chain's CDR3 is CSVEAGRTDLGTQYF. CDR3 DNA: TGCAGCGTTGAAGCAGGACGAACAGACTTAGGGACCCAGTACTTC. The full variable domain, in which reference TRBV29-1 and TRBJ2-5 provide the parts outside the CDR3, is SAVISQKPSRDICQRGTSLTIQCQVDSQVTMMFWYRQQPGQSLTLIATANQGSEATYESGFVIDKFPISRPNLTFSTLTVSNMSPEDSSIYLCSVEAGRTDLGTQYFGPGTRLLVL.

The rearrangement joins TRBV4-2 to TRBJ2-1; possible D gene TRBD1, 5 bases. V was shortened by 4 bases and J by 7 bases, with 14 bases between the two germline ends. CDR3 length equals 14 residues. The germline V gene has CDR1 LGHNA and CDR2 YNFKEQ. CDR3 protein: CASSPQVVRNEQFF. CDR3 in DNA: TGTGCCAGCAGCCCACAGGTGGTCCGGAATGAGCAGTTCTTC.

For this clonotype: It may be a read error: a sequence one base away is much more abundant. The chain uses TRBV6-2 or TRBV6-3 and TRBJ1-1; weak D call: TRBD1 (6 bases). Trimming took off 10 bases at V and 2 bases at J, with 17 bases between the two ends. Germline CDR1 and CDR2: MNHEY and SVGEGT. CDR3 length equals 14 residues. The CDR3 protein is CANTPTGVNTEAFF. DNA of the CDR3: TGTGCCAACACCCCGACAGGAGTTAACACTGAAGCTTTCTTT.

This clonotype showed up many times. V is TRBV5-6 and J is TRBJ2-3; D is undetermined. This CDR3 spans 13 amino acids. The V gene lost 0 bases and the J gene lost 6 bases, with 8 bases spanning the gap. The germline V gene encodes CDR1 SGHDT and CDR2 YYEEEE. The CDR3 DNA is TGTGCCAGCAGCTTGGGGGGTGTGGATACGCAGTATTTT. This translates into CASSLGGVDTQYF.

This clonotype was counted ten times or more. A read error may account for a junction end that differs from germline. The J gene is TRBJ2-7, the V gene TRBV6-2 or TRBV6-3, with D perhaps matching TRBD1 (5 bases). The germline V gene has CDR1 MNHEY and CDR2 SVGEGT. This CDR3 region has 13 residues. In nucleotides, the CDR3 is TGTGCCAGCAGTTACGACAGCCCCTACGGGCAGTACTTC. It encodes CASSYDSPYGQYF.

This clonotype was seen many times. This sequence joins TRBV5-1 and TRBJ1-1; TRBD1 aligns across 11 bases. There are 15 residues in the CDR3. Losses at the gene ends were 1 base for V and 5 bases for J; bases not matched to a gene: 4. Germline values: CDR1 SGHRS, CDR2 YFSETQ. DNA of the CDR3: TGCGCCAGCAGCTTGAGCGGGACAGGGGGAACTGAAGCTTTCTTT. It specifies CASSLSGTGGTEAFF. Variable domain in full (rest from reference TRBV5-1 and TRBJ1-1): KAGVTQTPRYLIKTRGQQVTLSCSPISGHRSVSWYQQTPGQGLQFLFEYFSETQRNKGNFPGRFSGRQFSNSRSEMNVSTLELGDSALYLCASSLSGTGGTEAFFGQGTRLTVV.

This clonotype was picked up a small number of times. This chain links TRBV19 with TRBJ1-6; D is perhaps TRBD1 (5 bases). The CDR3 extends over 15 amino acids. Germline values: CDR1 LNHDA, CDR2 SQIVND (reference sequence). Trimming removed 0 bases from V and 6 bases from J, with 9 bases in between. CDR3 nucleotide sequence: TGTGCCAGTAGTATAGACTCGGGACGTAATTCACCCCTCCACTTT. Translated: CASSIDSGRNSPLHF.

This clonotype has more than one count but fewer than ten. V usage is TRBV29-1 and J usage is TRBJ2-3; D not resolved. V lost 6 bases and J 6 bases, leaving 7 bases between the germline ends. CDR3 length equals 10 residues. In germline, CDR1 is SQVTM, CDR2 ANQGSEA. CDR3 sequence (DNA): TGCAGCGTCTCGGTGGATACGCAGTATTTT. Its protein product is CSVSVDTQYF.